These 19 T cell receptor beta chains originate from one sample sequenced in a study of T cells in women clearing cervical HPV infection (dated by TCRdb to between 2017 and 2018). The receptor library was made with the immunoSEQ multiplex PCR assay. In its TCRdb copy, this immuneACCESS table keeps in-frame sequences only and misses some clones. Where compared with another copy, unresolved V genes explain less than half of these, and the others have no known cause. The sample table records more than 30,000 clones. The ten most abundant clones make up around 20% of the sample. Input material: blood buffy coat. All receptors derive from a woman between 18 and 70 years old with a cervical HPV16 infection that either progressed to CIN3+ or cleared (not recorded which).

CDR3 sequence: CASRRHGGNQPQHF. The sequenced CDR3 bases are TGCGCCAGCAGGCGACACGGGGGCAATCAGCCC. The V and J genes are TRBV4-1 and TRBJ1-5, with D uncertain. The read halts 3 residues ahead of the CDR3 end, with the missing end drawn from the germline J gene. The CDR3 sequence is 14 residues long. Germline values: CDR1 MGHRA, CDR2 YSYEKL. V lost 6 bases, J lost 2 bases, and 11 bases lay in between.

Notes on this clone: The read falls 3 residues short of the CDR3 end, and the missing part is taken from the germline J gene. The chain couples TRBV7-9 to TRBJ2-2; 7 bases are shared with TRBD2. The germline gives CDR1 SEHNR, CDR2 FQNEAQ (reference sequence). The length of the CDR3 is 15 residues. The covered CDR3 bases are TGTGCCAGCACCATTCCCGCGGGGGAAAATGAAAAG. Translated, it gives CASTIPAGENEK. The complete CDR3 protein is CASTIPAGENEKLFF.

On this clone itself: The read terminates 3 residues ahead of where the CDR3 ends, so the germline J gene completes it. This chain connects TRBV5-5 to TRBJ2-3; maybe TRBD2 (5 bases). V gave up 2 bases and J gave up 6 bases, with 13 bases separating them. The germline V gene encodes CDR1 SGHKS and CDR2 YYEKEE (reference sequence). CDR3 size: 14 residues. The DNA read from the CDR3 is TGTGCCAGCAGCTTAGAGGGTATGATCGATACG. This encodes CASSLEGMIDT. From start to end, the CDR3 is CASSLEGMIDTQYF.

Concerning this clone itself: The read stops 3 residues short of the end of the CDR3; the missing end is completed from the germline J gene. The V gene is TRBV19, the J gene TRBJ1-1; tentatively, D is TRBD1 (5 bases). V gave up 1 base and J gave up 5 bases, with 11 bases separating them. The CDR3 consists of 14 residues. The germline V gene has CDR1 LNHDA and CDR2 SQIVND (reference sequence). Here the CDR3 reads CASSIVPGVTEAFF. CDR3 bases read: TGTGCCAGTAGTATAGTCCCGGGGGTGACTGAA. Variable domain in full (rest from reference TRBV19 and TRBJ1-1): DGGITQSPKYLFRKEGQNVTLSCEQNLNHDAMYWYRQDPGQGLRLIYYSQIVNDFQKGDIAEGYSVSREKKESFPLTVTSAQKNPTAFYLCASSIVPGVTEAFFGQGTRLTVV.

Concerning this clone itself: From the germline J gene comes the end of the CDR3, since the read stops 3 residues before it. The chain uses TRBV6-1 and TRBJ2-7; 8 nucleotides align to TRBD1. V lost 1 base and J lost 4; bases outside the gene matches: 3. The germline gives CDR1 MNHNS, CDR2 SASEGT. The CDR3 runs 14 residues. CDR3 DNA (partial): TGTGCCAGCAGTGAAGGGACAGGGTTTTACGAG. It encodes CASSEGTGFYE. The CDR3 in its entirety is CASSEGTGFYEQYF.

With regard to this clone: The read comes to an end 3 residues before the CDR3 does, leaving the germline J gene to fill in the end. The chain links TRBV6-2 or TRBV6-3 to TRBJ2-2, with 10 bases fitting TRBD2. Trimming at V came to 11 bases and at J to 7 bases, leaving 16 bases not matched to a gene. This CDR3 comprises 16 residues. The germline gives CDR1 MNHEY, CDR2 SVGEGT. CDR3 DNA, as far as it was read: TGTGCCCTCAGAGTTGGGGCTAGCGGGAGTTACGGGGAG. Its translation: CALRVGASGSYGE. The full CDR3 reads CALRVGASGSYGELFF.

The covered CDR3 bases are TGCAGTGGAGTCACTACTAACTATGGC. Its protein is CSGVTTNYG. The full CDR3 protein reads CSGVTTNYGYTF. The V and J genes are TRBV20-1 and TRBJ1-2; D remains ambiguous. The missing CDR3 end, 3 residues past where the read stops, is filled in from the germline J gene. The germline V gene has CDR1 DFQATT and CDR2 SNEGSKA (reference sequence). The V and J ends lost 7 bases and 0 bases respectively, with 9 bases between them. The CDR3 extends over 12 amino acids.

Turning to this clone: The read gets to within 3 residues of the CDR3 end, and the germline J gene fills in the rest. The V and J genes are TRBV2 and TRBJ2-3; 7 nucleotides line up with TRBD2. From germline, CDR1 is SNHLY and CDR2 FYNNEI. The CDR3 sequence is 14 residues long. CDR3 DNA, as far as it was read: TGTGCCAGCAGTAAGACTAGCAACCAAGAGACG. Translating gives CASSKTSNQET. The entire CDR3 sequence reads CASSKTSNQETQYF.

Details on this clone: The read stops 3 residues short of the end of the CDR3; the missing end is completed from the germline J gene. The chain has TRBV4-1 and TRBJ2-7; 9 nucleotides align to TRBD2. This CDR3 has 15 amino acids. Per the germline V gene, CDR1 is MGHRA and CDR2 is YSYEKL. The V gene end was trimmed by 4 bases and the J gene end by 3 bases; junction bases not matched to a gene: 7. CDR3 region: CASSPQSAGGYEQYF. The CDR3 bases that were read are TGCGCCAGCAGCCCGCAATCAGCGGGGGGCTACGAG.

A word on this clone: The missing CDR3 end, 3 residues past where the read stops, is filled in from the germline J gene. This chain uses TRBV7-8 with TRBJ2-2; 9 positions match TRBD1. Germline CDR1 SGHVS, CDR2 FQNEAQ. After removal of 1 base from V and 5 bases from J, the junction contained 8 bases not matched to a gene. This CDR3 spans 17 amino acids. The CDR3 region is CASSLETNRGRTGELFF. The DNA read from the CDR3 is TGTGCCAGCAGCTTAGAGACAAACAGGGGGCGTACCGGGGAG.

Notes on this clone: The CDR3 end lies 3 residues beyond the end of the read and is filled in from the germline J gene. This sequence joins TRBV6-4 and TRBJ1-5, with D maybe TRBD1 (6 bases). The CDR3 runs to 13 residues. The V gene's germline CDR1 is MRHNA and CDR2 SNTAGT. The V gene lost 4 bases and the J gene lost 6 bases, with 10 bases spanning the gap. Partial CDR3 DNA: TGTGCCAGCAGTGCCCAGGGGAGTCAGCCC. Protein product: CASSAQGSQP. The full CDR3 sequence reads CASSAQGSQPQHF.

As for this clone: The read ends 3 residues before the CDR3 terminus; that terminus is restored from the germline J gene. V and J are TRBV7-2 and TRBJ2-2, with D hard to call. The V gene's germline CDR1 is SGHTA and CDR2 FQGNSA. The CDR3 spans 12 residues. V was pared by 1 base and J by 7 bases, with 4 bases between. The sequenced CDR3 bases are TGTGCCAGCAGCTTAGAGGTCGGGGAG. Amino acid sequence: CASSLEVGE. The whole CDR3 sequence is CASSLEVGELFF.

A remark on this clone: The read finishes 3 residues shy of the CDR3 end, and the germline J gene is used to complete it. Other DNA sequences in the sample encode the same CDR3. The chain couples TRBV18 to TRBJ1-3; a weak D match, TRBD1 (5 bases). CDR1 and CDR2 (germline): KGHSH, LQKENI. CDR3 size: 16 residues. Deletions cut 3 bases from V and 3 bases from J, with 15 bases between. The covered CDR3 bases are TGTGCCAGCTCACCTCAGGGAAACTCATTTGGAAACACC. Its translation: CASSPQGNSFGNT. The whole CDR3 sequence reads CASSPQGNSFGNTIYF.

Comment on this clone: The CDR3 end lies 3 residues beyond the end of the read and is filled in from the germline J gene. This rearrangement joins TRBV2 to TRBJ2-1, with TRBD2 matching 10 bases. The CDR3 extends over 14 amino acids. After removal of 6 bases from V and 6 bases from J, the junction contained 5 bases not matched to a gene. CDR1 and CDR2 from the germline V gene are SNHLY and FYNNEI. This CDR3 is CASRLLAGFNEQFF. The covered CDR3 bases are TGTGCCAGCAGGTTACTAGCGGGATTCAATGAG.

With regard to this clone: The sequenced fragment ends 3 residues before the CDR3 boundary, so the rest is inferred from the germline J gene. The chain couples TRBV11-1 to TRBJ1-1; tentative D call: TRBD1 (5 bases). This CDR3 has 13 residues. The V end lost 0 bases, the J end lost 5 bases, and 7 bases lay between the germline ends. Germline V gives CDR1 SGHAT, CDR2 FQDESV (reference sequence). The CDR3 protein is CASSLAQGTEAFF. The CDR3 DNA, read in part, is TGTGCCAGCAGCTTAGCCCAGGGAACTGAA.

With respect to this clone: The read ends 3 residues early relative to the CDR3; the germline J gene fills the gap. The chain uses TRBV5-1 and TRBJ2-1; D is undetermined. The CDR3 spans 14 residues. The V and J ends lost 2 bases and 0 bases respectively, with 6 bases between them. In germline, CDR1 is SGHRS, CDR2 YFSETQ. The covered CDR3 bases are TGCGCCAGCAGCTTCCCTACCTCCTACAATGAG. It encodes CASSFPTSYNE. In full, the CDR3 reads CASSFPTSYNEQFF.

As regards this clone: Read coverage stops 3 residues before the CDR3 terminus; the germline J gene supplies the remainder. The chain employs TRBV18 and TRBJ2-4, with a tentative D call TRBD1 (5 bases). CDR1 and CDR2 (germline): KGHSH, LQKENI. The CDR3 spans 17 residues. The part of the CDR3 DNA that was read is TGTGCCAGCTCTCCTAGAACAGTCCTGGGGCATAGTCATGGT. This encodes CASSPRTVLGHSHG. The whole CDR3 region reads CASSPRTVLGHSHGQYF. Looking up the rest from reference TRBV18 and TRBJ2-4 gives the full variable domain: NAGVMQNPRHLVRRRGQEARLRCSPMKGHSHVYWYRQLPEEGLKFMVYLQKENIIDESGMPKERFSAEFPKEGPSILRIQQVVRGDSAAYFCASSPRTVLGHSHGQYFGAGTRLSVL.

On this clone: Read sequence stops 3 residues before the CDR3 end, and the germline J gene provides the missing end. The V call is TRBV19, the J call TRBJ1-1; D uncertain. This CDR3 has 12 amino acids. V dropped 6 bases and J dropped 7 bases, with 12 bases sitting between them. Germline CDR1 is LNHDA and CDR2 is SQIVND (reference sequence). The CDR3 sequence: CASSLRANEAFF. CDR3 DNA (partial): TGTGCCAGTAGCCTAAGAGCGAATGAA.

Of note for this clone: With the read ending 3 residues before the CDR3 end, the germline J gene is used to fill in that end. V is TRBV10-1 and J is TRBJ2-2, with TRBD1 identical over 9 bases. This CDR3 has 15 residues. The V and J ends lost 3 bases and 6 bases, in that order; junction bases with no gene match: 5. Germline CDR1 WNHNN, CDR2 SYGVQD (reference sequence). CDR3 sequence: CASSEQGAKSGELFF. The covered CDR3 bases are TGCGCCAGCAGTGAACAGGGGGCGAAATCCGGGGAG.